A single sample is the source of the 5 T cell receptor beta chains below, sequenced in a study of blood T cell repertoires in COVID-19. Assay used: immunoSEQ multiplex PCR; TCRdb lists only in-frame clones, some missing. The table records some 160,000 clones, 88% of them present only once. The sample was PBMCs or T cells enriched from blood (not recorded which). These receptors were obtained from a woman between 45 and 60 years old who had recovered from COVID-19.

The rearrangement uses TRBV18 and TRBJ2-7, with 7 positions matching TRBD1. Germline CDR1 reads KGHSH; CDR2 reads LQKENI. The CDR3 is made up of 11 amino acids. The CDR3 sequence: CASSRGQAVWV. In DNA form, the CDR3 reads TGTGCCAGCTCACGCGGACAGGCCGTCTGGGTC.

CDR3 in amino acids: CASSQGQGKSPLHF. The CDR3, as DNA: TGCGCCAGCAGCCAAGGCCAGGGGAAATCACCCCTCCACTTT. V and J are TRBV4-1 and TRBJ1-6, with a weak D call TRBD1 (6 bases). Germline V gives CDR1 MGHRA, CDR2 YSYEKL. V shed 1 base and J shed 10 bases, with 11 bases lying between them. The CDR3 is made up of 14 amino acids.

The chain combines TRBV2 with TRBJ1-4; D is unresolved. CDR3 length equals 15 residues. Germline-derived CDR1 and CDR2 are SNHLY and FYNNEI. Trimming stripped 5 bases from V and 0 bases from J, with 10 bases between. CDR3 sequence: CASSRGDATNEKLFF. Here the CDR3 DNA reads TGTGCCAGCAGTCGGGGAGATGCAACTAATGAAAAACTGTTTTTT. Full variable domain (missing parts from reference TRBV2 and TRBJ1-4): EPEVTQTPSHQVTQMGQEVILRCVPISNHLYFYWYRQILGQKVEFLVSFYNNEISEKSEIFDDQFSVERPDGSNFTLKIRSTKLEDSAMYFCASSRGDATNEKLFFGSGTQLSVL.

The CDR3 spells CSGGAGYEQYF. Written as DNA, the CDR3 is TGCAGCGGGGGGGCCGGGTACGAGCAGTACTTC. The rearrangement uses TRBV29-1 and TRBJ2-7; D may be TRBD1 or TRBD2 (6 bases each). Trimming left V 7 bases short and J 4 bases short, with 11 bases between. Per germline, CDR1 SQVTM and CDR2 ANQGSEA. The CDR3 extends over 11 amino acids.

The V call is TRBV18, the J call TRBJ2-1, with 7 bases matching TRBD2. The CDR3 spans 17 residues. V gave up 2 bases and J gave up 0 bases; unmatched junction bases: 7. The germline gives CDR1 KGHSH, CDR2 LQKENI. The DNA of the CDR3 is TGTGCCAGCTCACCAGGGCGGGGGACGAGCTCCTACAATGAGCAGTTCTTC. Its protein product is CASSPGRGTSSYNEQFF.